The clone carrying this TCR beta chain was observed at least ten times. Its cognate antigen is unknown. The data stem from a study of T cells in Graves' hyperthyroidism and ophthalmopathy. Across the study: Peripheral blood sampling occurred at initial diagnosis, before any treatment. Study observations and caveats: Most expanded thyroid clonotypes above 0.001 recurred in blood.

There were TCR beta CDR3 regions amplified from RNA transcripts. RT-PCR in the first round (using the HTBI primer set) targeted the TCR CDR3. TCRdb processed the multiplex PCR reads anew with MiXCR; each CDR3 protein has one entry. Found here are hundreds of thousands of distinct CDR3 sequences, approximately 15% of them singletons; the top ten hold about 3.9%. Germline values: CDR1 MNHEY, CDR2 SVGEGT. The CDR3 is 19 amino acids. V dropped 6 bases and J dropped 3; count of bases not matched to a gene: 16. Patients with ophthalmopathy all had a Clinical Activity Score of at least 3, a NOSPECS grade of at least 4 and duration under 3 months. Clinicians diagnosed patients from clinical symptoms, serum thyroxine and TRAb, thyroid ultrasound and orbital computed tomography.

This receptor was identified in a woman in her thirties or forties with Graves' ophthalmopathy. This chain connects TRBV6-2 or TRBV6-3 to TRBJ2-7, with TRBD2 matching over 14 bases. The sequencing input was blood. The CDR3 nucleotides are TGTGCCAGCAGCCTTCAGGCCGGGACTAGCGGGGGAGTCAGCTACGAGCAGTACTTC. It specifies CASSLQAGTSGGVSYEQYF.